The entry that follows covers one TCR beta chain sequence. Its antigen is as yet unknown. Then a second PCR, running about 7 to 11 cycles, was carried out with a sample-barcoded 5' primer and a J-beta primer mix. TCRdb reprocessed the 5' RACE reads with MiXCR, giving one entry per CDR3 protein. The sample consists of roughly 1 million distinct CDR3 sequences, almost 25% of them appearing once. CDR3 length: 13 residues. Germline CDR1 is DFQATT and CDR2 is SNEGSKA (reference sequence). Trimming took 3 bases from V and 2 from J, leaving 10 bases between them. This sample stems from a study of blood T cells in healthy people across ages. Findings and caveats of the study: Diversity of TCR beta per million T cells declined in a roughly linear way with age.

The same specimen was also included in a second study, on T cells of mothers and their children. This second study notes: At a rate of roughly 1.5 ug per 15 ul, cDNA synthesis received all of the extracted RNA. Slightly higher overlap, not significant, was seen in related mother-child pairs than in unrelated pairs.

This chain joins TRBV20-1 and TRBJ2-5; a weak D match, TRBD2 (6 bases). This receptor was identified in a girl aged 2 to 9 in good health. The sample was blood. This chain's CDR3 is CSASTSFQETQYF. The CDR3, as DNA: TGCAGTGCTAGCACTAGCTTTCAAGAGACCCAGTACTTC.